The 18 T cell receptor beta chains below all came from one sample that was sequenced in a study of cytomegalovirus exposure and HLA in healthy donors. Amplification used 60 Vbeta primers and 13 Jbeta primers. The protocol was immunoSEQ multiplex PCR, while the TCRdb copy is restricted to in-frame clones and leaves out a portion. The data hold around 220,000 clones, with roughly 79% observed a single time. The sample was PBMCs. The source is a young man in good health and CMV-seronegative.

This clone appeared a single time. The V and J genes are TRBV12-5 and TRBJ2-3; TRBD1 agrees at 8 bases. CDR3 length equals 18 residues. The germline V gene has CDR1 LGHNT and CDR2 FRNRAP. V shed 0 bases, J shed 6 bases, and the junction held 14 bases outside the gene matches. CDR3 residues: CASGLVLGQGLFYDTQYF. The CDR3, as DNA: TGTGCTAGTGGTTTGGTACTTGGACAGGGTCTGTTCTACGATACGCAGTATTTT.

The chain couples TRBV4-2 to TRBJ1-2; D remains ambiguous. Germline V gene sequence: CDR1 LGHNA, CDR2 YNFKEQ. V gave up 3 bases and J gave up 7 bases, with 21 bases separating them. This CDR3 has 16 residues. The DNA for the CDR3 is TGTGCCAGCAGCCAGGAAAAAGGAGCCTTTGCCGGTGGCTACACCTTC. It codes for CASSQEKGAFAGGYTF.

The chain employs TRBV5-8 and TRBJ1-1, with 7 bases matching TRBD1. CDR3 length: 13 amino acids. The trim removed 5 bases at V and 1 base at J, leaving 2 bases unmatched. The V gene's germline CDR1 is SGHTS and CDR2 YDEGEE. This CDR3 is CASRRTGNTEAFF. In DNA form, the CDR3 reads TGTGCCAGCAGGCGGACAGGGAACACTGAAGCTTTCTTT.

V and J are TRBV30 and TRBJ1-6; 7 positions agree with TRBD1. Germline V CDR1 and CDR2: GTSNPN, SVGIG (reference sequence). The CDR3 runs to 15 residues. V shed 3 bases, J shed 0 bases, and the junction held 2 bases outside the gene matches. CDR3 coding DNA: TGTGCCTGGAGGGGACAGAGCTCCTATAATTCACCCCTCCACTTT. This sequence encodes CAWRGQSSYNSPLHF.

This chain links TRBV28 with TRBJ2-7, with D possibly being TRBD1 (5 bases). This CDR3 comprises 15 residues. Per the germline V gene, CDR1 is MDHEN and CDR2 is SYDVKM. Trimming removed 3 bases from V and 2 bases from J, with 14 bases in between. In DNA, the CDR3 is TGTGCCAGCAGTTTCCTGCCAGGGCCTCCCTACGAGCAGTACTTC. As protein: CASSFLPGPPYEQYF.

J is TRBJ2-1 and V is TRBV29-1; 8 positions match TRBD2. This CDR3 has 13 residues. In germline, CDR1 is SQVTM, CDR2 ANQGSEA. The J segment lost 0 bases and the V segment lost 5 bases, leaving 0 bases of the junction unmatched. Here the CDR3 reads CSVSGSSYNEQFF. As DNA, the CDR3 is TGCAGCGTTAGCGGGAGCTCCTACAATGAGCAGTTCTTC.

This chain uses TRBV7-9 with TRBJ1-1; TRBD1 might be the D (6 bases). Per germline, CDR1 SEHNR and CDR2 FQNEAQ (reference sequence). V lost 5 bases and J lost 3, with 13 bases in between. The CDR3 spans 14 residues. As DNA, the CDR3 is TGTGCCAGCAGCACGAACGACAGGTACACTGAAGCTTTCTTT. Protein sequence: CASSTNDRYTEAFF.

About this clone: The sample has other DNA sequences that encode this CDR3 too. This rearrangement joins TRBV11-3 to TRBJ2-1; tentatively, D is TRBD1 (5 bases). With 1 base removed from V and 0 bases from J, the gap between germline ends came to 7 bases. Germline CDR1 is SGHNT and CDR2 is YENEEA. The CDR3 covers 15 residues. CDR3: CASSLGQGSYNEQFF. The CDR3 coding sequence is TGTGCCAGCAGCTTAGGGCAGGGCTCCTACAATGAGCAGTTCTTC.

The chain links TRBV5-8 to TRBJ2-7, with a tentative D call TRBD1 (5 bases). Trimming removed 10 bases at V and 3 bases at J, with 17 bases between. Germline CDR1 and CDR2: SGHTS and YDEGEE. The CDR3 totals 13 residues. CDR3 region: CAGKQDIGYEQYF. The CDR3 DNA sequence: TGTGCCGGAAAACAGGATATCGGCTACGAGCAGTACTTC.

The chain carries TRBV28 and TRBJ1-1; tentatively, D is TRBD1 (5 bases). The V end lost 1 base, the J end lost 0 bases, and 12 bases lay between the germline ends. Germline loops: CDR1 MDHEN, CDR2 SYDVKM. This CDR3 is built from 16 residues. Here the CDR3 reads CASSLSPGPLNTEAFF. As DNA, the CDR3 is TGTGCCAGCAGTTTATCTCCAGGGCCCTTGAACACTGAAGCTTTCTTT.

The chain links TRBV7-9 to TRBJ1-4; the match to TRBD1 covers 10 bases. Germline loops: CDR1 SEHNR, CDR2 FQNEAQ (reference sequence). This CDR3 contains 15 residues. V gave up 5 bases and J gave up 8 bases; unmatched junction bases: 8. The CDR3 protein is CASSPPGTGEEKLFF. The CDR3 DNA is TGTGCCAGCAGCCCCCCGGGGACAGGGGAGGAAAAACTGTTTTTT.

The chain is built from TRBV9 and TRBJ2-1; TRBD1 is a possible D gene (5 bases). Germline lookup yields CDR1 SGDLS and CDR2 YYNGEE. V was pared by 3 bases and J by 0 bases, with 13 bases between. CDR3 length: 16 amino acids. The CDR3 sequence: CASSAPGPPSYNEQFF. Here the CDR3 DNA reads TGTGCCAGCAGCGCTCCAGGGCCTCCCTCCTACAATGAGCAGTTCTTC.

The chain employs TRBV7-6 and TRBJ2-2; 8 bases map to TRBD2. Germline loops: CDR1 SGHVS, CDR2 FNYEAQ. The V segment lost 5 bases and the J segment 0 bases; nucleotides outside the gene matches: 5. This CDR3 contains 16 residues. As DNA, the CDR3 is TGTGCCAGCAGCACCCTAGCGGGTGCGAACACCGGGGAGCTGTTTTTT. This codes for CASSTLAGANTGELFF.

V and J are TRBV7-8 and TRBJ2-3; no reliable D call. V was pared by 5 bases and J by 1 base, with 10 bases between. CDR1 is SGHVS, CDR2 FQNEAQ, per germline. This CDR3 is 14 amino acids long. CDR3 protein: CASSLKAGTDTQYF. The DNA of the CDR3 is TGTGCCAGCAGCCTCAAGGCGGGCACAGATACGCAGTATTTT.

This chain uses TRBV7-8 with TRBJ1-1; TRBD1 agrees at 7 bases. CDR3 size: 17 residues. CDR1 and CDR2 (germline): SGHVS, FQNEAQ. J gave up 1 base and V 2 bases, and 10 bases lay outside the gene matches. CDR3 region: CASSLRVQGRKNTEAFF. Written as DNA, the CDR3 is TGTGCCAGCAGCTTACGCGTACAGGGGAGAAAGAACACTGAAGCTTTCTTT.

The J gene is TRBJ1-5, the V gene TRBV5-6; TRBD1 agrees at 9 bases. V dropped 3 bases and J dropped 7; count of bases not matched to a gene: 5. Germline CDR1 and CDR2: SGHDT and YYEEEE. The CDR3 is 14 residues long. As DNA, the CDR3 is TGTGCCAGCAGCTCGGGACAGGGAAGGCAGCCCCAGCATTTT. It specifies CASSSGQGRQPQHF.

To note about this clone: The sample has other DNA sequences that encode this CDR3 too. The gene calls are TRBV6-4 and TRBJ1-5; D unresolved. The CDR3 contains 13 residues. Trimming took off 0 bases at V and 6 bases at J, with 6 bases between the two ends. In germline, CDR1 is MRHNA, CDR2 SNTAGT. CDR3 protein: CASSDSAGQPQHF. DNA of the CDR3: TGTGCCAGCAGTGACTCAGCAGGTCAGCCCCAGCATTTT.

The chain uses TRBV28 and TRBJ2-6; D unclear. Per germline, CDR1 MDHEN and CDR2 SYDVKM. CDR3 size: 13 residues. V was clipped by 8 bases and J by 4 bases, with 9 bases between them. The CDR3 DNA is TGTGCCAGCCTGGCGGCCGGGGCCAACGTCCTGACTTTC. This gives the protein CASLAAGANVLTF.